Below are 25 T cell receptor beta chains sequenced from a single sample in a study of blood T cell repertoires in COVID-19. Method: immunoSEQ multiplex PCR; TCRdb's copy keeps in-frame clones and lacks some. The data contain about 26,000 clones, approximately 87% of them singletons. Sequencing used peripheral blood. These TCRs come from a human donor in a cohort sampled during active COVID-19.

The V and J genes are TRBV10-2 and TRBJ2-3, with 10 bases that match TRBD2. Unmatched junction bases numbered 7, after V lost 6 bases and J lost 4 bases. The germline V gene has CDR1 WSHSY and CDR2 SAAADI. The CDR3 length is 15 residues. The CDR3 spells CASRGAGGPPDTQYF. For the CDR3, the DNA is TGCGCCAGCAGAGGAGCGGGAGGGCCCCCAGATACGCAGTATTTT.

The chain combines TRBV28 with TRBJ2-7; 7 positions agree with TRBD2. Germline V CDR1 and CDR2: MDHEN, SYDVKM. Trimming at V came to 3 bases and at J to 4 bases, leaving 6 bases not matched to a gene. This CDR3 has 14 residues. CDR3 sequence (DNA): TGTGCCAGCAGTTTGGGGGGGTCTGGTTACGAGCAGTACTTC. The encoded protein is CASSLGGSGYEQYF.

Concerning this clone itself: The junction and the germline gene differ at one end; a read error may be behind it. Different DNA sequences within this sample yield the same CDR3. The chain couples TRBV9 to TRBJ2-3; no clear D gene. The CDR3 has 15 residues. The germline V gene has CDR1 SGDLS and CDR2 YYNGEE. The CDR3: CASSVASLGTDTQYF. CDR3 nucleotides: TGTGCCAGCAGTGTAGCAAGTCTAGGCACAGATACGCAGTATTTT.

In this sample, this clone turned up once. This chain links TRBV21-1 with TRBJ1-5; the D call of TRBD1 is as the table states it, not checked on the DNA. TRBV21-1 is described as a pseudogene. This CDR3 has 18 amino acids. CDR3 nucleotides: TGTGCCAGCAGCAGGACCGGGACAGGGGATCGCGGCAATCAGCCCCAGCATTTT. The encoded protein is CASSRTGTGDRGNQPQHF.

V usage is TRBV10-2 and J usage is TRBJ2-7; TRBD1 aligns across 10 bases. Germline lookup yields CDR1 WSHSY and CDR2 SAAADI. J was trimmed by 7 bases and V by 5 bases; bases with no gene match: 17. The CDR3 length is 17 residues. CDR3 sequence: CASSILKARDRGQEQYF. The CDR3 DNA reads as TGCGCCAGCAGTATTTTAAAAGCCCGGGACAGGGGCCAAGAGCAGTACTTC.

In nucleotides, the CDR3 is TGTGCTAGTGGACCTGGACTAGCGGGGGGGCTGAACACCGGGGAGCTGTTTTTT. Its translation is CASGPGLAGGLNTGELFF. The J gene is TRBJ2-2, the V gene TRBV12-5; the match to TRBD2 covers 15 bases. The J segment lost 1 base and the V segment lost 6 bases, leaving 6 bases of the junction unmatched. The CDR3 length is 18 residues. The germline gives CDR1 LGHNT, CDR2 FRNRAP.

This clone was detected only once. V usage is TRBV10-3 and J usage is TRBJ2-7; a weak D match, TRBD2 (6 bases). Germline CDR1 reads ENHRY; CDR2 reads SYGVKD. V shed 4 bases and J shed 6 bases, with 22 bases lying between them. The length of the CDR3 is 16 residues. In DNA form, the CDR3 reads TGTGCCATCAGTGCCCCACGGGGGACGGAGGTCGGCGAGCAGTACTTC. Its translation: CAISAPRGTEVGEQYF.

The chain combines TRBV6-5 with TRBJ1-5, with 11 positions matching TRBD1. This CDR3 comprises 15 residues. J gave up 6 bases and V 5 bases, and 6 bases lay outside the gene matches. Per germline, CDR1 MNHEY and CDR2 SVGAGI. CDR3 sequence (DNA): TGTGCCAGCAGTACTGAGGACAGGGGGCTTCAGCCCCAGCATTTT. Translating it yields CASSTEDRGLQPQHF.

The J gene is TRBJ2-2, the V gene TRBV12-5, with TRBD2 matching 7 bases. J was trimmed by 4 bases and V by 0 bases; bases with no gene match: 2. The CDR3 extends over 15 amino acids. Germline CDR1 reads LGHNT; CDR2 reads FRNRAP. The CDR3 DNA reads TGTGCTAGTGGTTTGGTTGGACTAGGCACCGGGGAGCTGTTTTTT. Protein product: CASGLVGLGTGELFF.

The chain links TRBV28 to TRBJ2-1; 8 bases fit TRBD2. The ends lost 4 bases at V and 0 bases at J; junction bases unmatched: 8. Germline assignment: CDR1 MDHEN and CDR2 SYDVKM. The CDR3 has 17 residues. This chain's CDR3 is CASSSHSGISSYNEQFF. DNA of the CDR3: TGTGCCAGCAGTTCTCATAGCGGGATTAGCTCCTACAATGAGCAGTTCTTC.

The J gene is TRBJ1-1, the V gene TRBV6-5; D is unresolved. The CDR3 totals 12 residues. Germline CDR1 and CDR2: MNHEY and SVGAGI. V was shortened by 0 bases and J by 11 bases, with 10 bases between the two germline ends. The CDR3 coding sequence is TGTGCCAGCAGTTACTCGAATCGGGTTGCTTTCTTT. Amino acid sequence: CASSYSNRVAFF.

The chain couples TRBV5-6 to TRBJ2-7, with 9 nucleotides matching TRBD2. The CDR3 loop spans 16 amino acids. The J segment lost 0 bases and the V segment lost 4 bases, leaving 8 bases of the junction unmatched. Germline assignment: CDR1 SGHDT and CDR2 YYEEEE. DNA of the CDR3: TGTGCCAGCAGCGGACTAGCGTCTCAGAGCTCCTACGAGCAGTACTTC. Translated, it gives CASSGLASQSSYEQYF.

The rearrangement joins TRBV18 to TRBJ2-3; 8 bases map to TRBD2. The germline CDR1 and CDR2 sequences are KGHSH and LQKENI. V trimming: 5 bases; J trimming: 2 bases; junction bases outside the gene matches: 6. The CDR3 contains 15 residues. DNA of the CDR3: TGTGCCAGCTCATTAGCGGGGTCAGACACAGATACGCAGTATTTT. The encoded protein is CASSLAGSDTDTQYF. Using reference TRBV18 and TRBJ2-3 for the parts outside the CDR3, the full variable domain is NAGVMQNPRHLVRRRGQEARLRCSPMKGHSHVYWYRQLPEEGLKFMVYLQKENIIDESGMPKERFSAEFPKEGPSILRIQQVVRGDSAAYFCASSLAGSDTDTQYFGPGTRLTVL.

CDR3: CASGSPRGGVYGYTF. In DNA, the CDR3 is TGTGCCAGCGGCTCCCCCAGGGGAGGGGTCTATGGCTACACCTTC. V usage is TRBV6-5 and J usage is TRBJ1-2, with D possibly TRBD1 on 6 matching bases. Germline V gives CDR1 MNHEY, CDR2 SVGAGI. V lost 8 bases and J 4 bases, leaving 20 bases between the germline ends. The CDR3 extends over 15 amino acids.

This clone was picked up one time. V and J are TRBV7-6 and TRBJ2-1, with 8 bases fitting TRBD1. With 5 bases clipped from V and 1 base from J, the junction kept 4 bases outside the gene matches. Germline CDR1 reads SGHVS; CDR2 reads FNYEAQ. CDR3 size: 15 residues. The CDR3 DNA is TGTGCCAGCAGCCTACGGACAGGGTCCTACAATGAGCAGTTCTTC. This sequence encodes CASSLRTGSYNEQFF.

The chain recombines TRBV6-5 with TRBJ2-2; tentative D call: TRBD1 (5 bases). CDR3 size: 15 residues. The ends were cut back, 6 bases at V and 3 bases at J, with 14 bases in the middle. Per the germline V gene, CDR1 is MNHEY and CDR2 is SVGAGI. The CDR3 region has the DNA TGTGCCAGCAGCAATCTCAGGGTCGACACCGGGGAGCTGTTTTTT. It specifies CASSNLRVDTGELFF.

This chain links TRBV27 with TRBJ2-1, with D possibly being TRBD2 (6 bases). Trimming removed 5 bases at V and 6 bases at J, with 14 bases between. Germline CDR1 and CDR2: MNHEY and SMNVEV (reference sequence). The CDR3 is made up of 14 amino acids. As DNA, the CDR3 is TGTGCCAGCAGTCGCAACCGGGGGACCAATGAGCAGTTCTTC. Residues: CASSRNRGTNEQFF.

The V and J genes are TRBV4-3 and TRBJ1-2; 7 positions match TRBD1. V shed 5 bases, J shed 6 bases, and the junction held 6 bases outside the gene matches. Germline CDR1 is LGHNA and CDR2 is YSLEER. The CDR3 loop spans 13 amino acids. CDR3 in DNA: TGCGCCAGCAGCAACAGGGGAAGGGATGGCTACACCTTC. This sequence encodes CASSNRGRDGYTF.

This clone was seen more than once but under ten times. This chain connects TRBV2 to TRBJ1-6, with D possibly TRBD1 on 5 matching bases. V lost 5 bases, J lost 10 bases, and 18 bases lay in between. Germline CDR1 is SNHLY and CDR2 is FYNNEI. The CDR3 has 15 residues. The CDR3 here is CASSSQGVGGSPLHF. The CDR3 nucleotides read TGTGCCAGCAGTTCCCAAGGGGTGGGTGGATCACCCCTCCACTTT.

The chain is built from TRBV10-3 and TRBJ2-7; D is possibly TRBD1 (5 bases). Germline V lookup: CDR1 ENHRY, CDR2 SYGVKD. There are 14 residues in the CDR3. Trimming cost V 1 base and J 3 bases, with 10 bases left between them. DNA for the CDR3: TGTGCCATCAGTGAGTTGGGGCAGGGCTACGAGCAGTACTTC. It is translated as CAISELGQGYEQYF.

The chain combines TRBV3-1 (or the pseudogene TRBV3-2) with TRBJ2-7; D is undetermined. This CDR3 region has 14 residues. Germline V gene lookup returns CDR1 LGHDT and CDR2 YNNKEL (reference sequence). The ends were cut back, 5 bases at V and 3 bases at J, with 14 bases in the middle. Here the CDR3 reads CASSKSVRRYEQYF. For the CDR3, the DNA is TGTGCCAGCAGCAAAAGCGTGAGACGCTACGAGCAGTACTTC.

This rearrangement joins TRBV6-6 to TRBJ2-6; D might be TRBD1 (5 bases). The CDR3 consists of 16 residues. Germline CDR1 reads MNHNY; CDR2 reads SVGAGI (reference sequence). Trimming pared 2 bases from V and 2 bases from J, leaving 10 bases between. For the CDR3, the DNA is TGTGCCAGCAGTTACACAGGTTTCACTGGGGCCAACGTCCTGACTTTC. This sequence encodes CASSYTGFTGANVLTF.

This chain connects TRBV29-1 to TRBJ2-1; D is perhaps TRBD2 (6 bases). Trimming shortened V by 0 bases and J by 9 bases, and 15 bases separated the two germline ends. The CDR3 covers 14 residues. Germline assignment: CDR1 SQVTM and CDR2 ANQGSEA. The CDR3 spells CSVEDSAAGGEQFF. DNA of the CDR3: TGCAGCGTTGAAGATTCGGCTGCCGGGGGTGAGCAGTTCTTC.

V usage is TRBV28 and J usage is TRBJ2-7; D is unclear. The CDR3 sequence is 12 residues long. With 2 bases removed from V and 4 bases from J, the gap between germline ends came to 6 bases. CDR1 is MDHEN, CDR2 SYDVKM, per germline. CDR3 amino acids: CASSLVYYEQYF. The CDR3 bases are TGTGCCAGCAGTTTAGTTTATTACGAGCAGTACTTC. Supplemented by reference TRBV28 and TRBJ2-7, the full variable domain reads DVKVTQSSRYLVKRTGEKVFLECVQDMDHENMFWYRQDPGLGLRLIYFSYDVKMKEKGDIPEGYSVSREKKERFSLILESASTNQTSMYLCASSLVYYEQYFGPGTRLTVT.

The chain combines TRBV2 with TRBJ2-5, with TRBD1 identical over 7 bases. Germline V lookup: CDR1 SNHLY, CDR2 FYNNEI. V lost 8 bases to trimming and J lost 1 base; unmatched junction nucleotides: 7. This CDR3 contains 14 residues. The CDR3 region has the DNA TGTGCCAGCGTTCCGACAGGGTTCCAAGAGACCCAGTACTTC. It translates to CASVPTGFQETQYF. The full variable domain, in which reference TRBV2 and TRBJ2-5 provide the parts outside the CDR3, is EPEVTQTPSHQVTQMGQEVILRCVPISNHLYFYWYRQILGQKVEFLVSFYNNEISEKSEIFDDQFSVERPDGSNFTLKIRSTKLEDSAMYFCASVPTGFQETQYFGPGTRLLVL.